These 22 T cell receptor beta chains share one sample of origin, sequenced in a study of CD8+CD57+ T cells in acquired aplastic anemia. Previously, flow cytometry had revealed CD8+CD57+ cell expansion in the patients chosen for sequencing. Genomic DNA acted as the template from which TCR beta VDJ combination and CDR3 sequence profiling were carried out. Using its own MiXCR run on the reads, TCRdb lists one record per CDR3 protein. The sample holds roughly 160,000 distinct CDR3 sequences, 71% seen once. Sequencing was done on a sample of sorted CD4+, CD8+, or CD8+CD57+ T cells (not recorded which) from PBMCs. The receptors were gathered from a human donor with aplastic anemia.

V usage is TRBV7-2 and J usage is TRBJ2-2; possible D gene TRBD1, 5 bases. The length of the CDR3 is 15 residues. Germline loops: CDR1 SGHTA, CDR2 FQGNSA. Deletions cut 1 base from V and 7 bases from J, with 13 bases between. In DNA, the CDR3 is TGTGCCAGCAGCTTAGTGCACAAGGGGCACGGGGAGCTGTTTTTT. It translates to CASSLVHKGHGELFF.

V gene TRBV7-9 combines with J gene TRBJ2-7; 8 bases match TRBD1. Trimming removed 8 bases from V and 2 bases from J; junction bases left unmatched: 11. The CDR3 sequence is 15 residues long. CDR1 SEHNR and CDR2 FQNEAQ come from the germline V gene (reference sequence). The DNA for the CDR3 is TGTGCCAGCGCCCCGACCGGGACAGGAGCCTACGAGCAGTACTTC. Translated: CASAPTGTGAYEQYF.

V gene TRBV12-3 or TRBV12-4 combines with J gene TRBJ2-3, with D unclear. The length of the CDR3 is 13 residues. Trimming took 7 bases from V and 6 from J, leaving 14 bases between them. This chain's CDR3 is CASKLYLRDTQYF. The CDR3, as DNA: TGTGCCAGCAAGCTATACCTCCGGGATACGCAGTATTTT.

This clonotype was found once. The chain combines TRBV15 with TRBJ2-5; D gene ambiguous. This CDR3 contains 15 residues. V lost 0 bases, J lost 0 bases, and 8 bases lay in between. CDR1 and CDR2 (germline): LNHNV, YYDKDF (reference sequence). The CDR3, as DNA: TGTGCCACCAGCAGAGAGAACCTAAACCAAGAGACCCAGTACTTC. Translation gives CATSRENLNQETQYF.

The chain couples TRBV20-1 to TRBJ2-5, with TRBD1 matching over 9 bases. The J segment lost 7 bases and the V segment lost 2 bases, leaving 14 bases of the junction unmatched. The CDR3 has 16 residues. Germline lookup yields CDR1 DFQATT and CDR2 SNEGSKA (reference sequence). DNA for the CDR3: TGCAGTGCTAGACCTCGGACAGGGGAGGGTCTAGGGACCCAGTACTTC. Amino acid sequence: CSARPRTGEGLGTQYF.

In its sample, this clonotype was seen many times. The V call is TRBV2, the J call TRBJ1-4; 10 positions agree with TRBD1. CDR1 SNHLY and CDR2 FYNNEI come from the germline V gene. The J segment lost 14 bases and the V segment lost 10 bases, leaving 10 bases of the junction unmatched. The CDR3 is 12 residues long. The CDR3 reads CATGTGASGLFF. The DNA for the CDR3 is TGTGCCACCGGGACAGGGGCCAGCGGGCTGTTTTTT.

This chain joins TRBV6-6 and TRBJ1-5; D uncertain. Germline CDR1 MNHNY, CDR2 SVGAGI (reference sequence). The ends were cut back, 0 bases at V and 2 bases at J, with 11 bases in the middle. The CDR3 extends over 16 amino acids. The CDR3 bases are TGTGCCAGCAGTTACTCGCTACAGACCGGCAATCAGCCCCAGCATTTT. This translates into CASSYSLQTGNQPQHF.

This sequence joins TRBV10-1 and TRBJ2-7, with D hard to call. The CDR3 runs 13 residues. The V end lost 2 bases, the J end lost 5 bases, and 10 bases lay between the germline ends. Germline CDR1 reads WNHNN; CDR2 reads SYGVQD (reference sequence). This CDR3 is CASSETDADEQYF. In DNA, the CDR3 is TGCGCCAGCAGTGAGACGGACGCCGACGAGCAGTACTTC.

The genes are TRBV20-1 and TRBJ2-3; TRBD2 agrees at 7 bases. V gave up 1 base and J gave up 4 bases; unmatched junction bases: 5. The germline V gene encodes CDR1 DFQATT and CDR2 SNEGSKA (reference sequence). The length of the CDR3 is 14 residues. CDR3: CSARGWGGSDTQYF. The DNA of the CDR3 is TGCAGTGCTAGAGGTTGGGGGGGGTCAGATACGCAGTATTTT.

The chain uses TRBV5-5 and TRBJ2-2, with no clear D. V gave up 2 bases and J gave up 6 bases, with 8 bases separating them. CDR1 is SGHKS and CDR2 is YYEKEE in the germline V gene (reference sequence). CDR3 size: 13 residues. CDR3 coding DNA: TGTGCCAGCAGCTTAAGCCGATCCGGGGAGCTGTTTTTT. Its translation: CASSLSRSGELFF.

CDR3 protein: CASSSHDSYEQYF. The CDR3 DNA sequence: TGTGCCAGTAGTTCCCACGACAGCTACGAGCAGTACTTC. This rearrangement joins TRBV19 to TRBJ2-7, with D possibly matching TRBD1 (5 bases). Germline V lookup: CDR1 LNHDA, CDR2 SQIVND (reference sequence). This CDR3 is built from 13 residues. V dropped 5 bases and J dropped 3 bases, with 11 bases sitting between them.

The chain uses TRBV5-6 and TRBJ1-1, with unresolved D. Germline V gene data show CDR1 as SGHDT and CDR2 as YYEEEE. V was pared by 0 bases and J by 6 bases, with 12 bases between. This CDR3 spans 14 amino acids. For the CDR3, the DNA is TGTGCCAGCAGCTTGGGCGCCCAAAGGCCTGAAGCTTTCTTT. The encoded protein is CASSLGAQRPEAFF.

CDR3 amino acids: CATSDSRHGRGGEQYF. The CDR3 DNA reads TGTGCCACCAGTGATTCACGACACGGACGTGGGGGGGAGCAGTACTTC. The chain couples TRBV24-1 to TRBJ2-7, with D maybe TRBD2 (6 bases). Trimming removed 2 bases from V and 7 bases from J, with 20 bases in between. The CDR3 loop spans 16 amino acids. Germline V gene lookup returns CDR1 KGHDR and CDR2 SFDVKD.

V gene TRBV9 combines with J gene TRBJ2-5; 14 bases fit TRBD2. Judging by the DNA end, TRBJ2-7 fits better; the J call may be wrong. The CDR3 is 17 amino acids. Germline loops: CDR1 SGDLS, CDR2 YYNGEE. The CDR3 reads CASSLGGLAGGSYEQYF. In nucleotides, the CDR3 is TGTGCCAGCAGCCTGGGAGGACTAGCGGGGGGCTCCTACGAGCAGTACTTC.

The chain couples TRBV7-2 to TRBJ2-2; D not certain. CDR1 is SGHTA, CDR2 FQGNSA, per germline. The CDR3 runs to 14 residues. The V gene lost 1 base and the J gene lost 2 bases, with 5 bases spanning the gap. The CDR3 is CASSLGFNTGELFF. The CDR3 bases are TGTGCCAGCAGCTTAGGCTTTAACACCGGGGAGCTGTTTTTT. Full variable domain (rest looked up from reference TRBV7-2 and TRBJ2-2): GAGVSQSPSNKVTEKGKDVELRCDPISGHTALYWYRQSLGQGLEFLIYFQGNSAPDKSGLPSDRFSAERTGGSVSTLTIQRTQQEDSAVYLCASSLGFNTGELFFGEGSRLTVL.

CDR3 coding DNA: TGTGCCACCAGCGACGGGGGGATTCCTTTGGAGCCCCAGCATTTT. Amino acid sequence: CATSDGGIPLEPQHF. V is TRBV15 and J is TRBJ1-5; perhaps TRBD1 as D (5 bases). The CDR3 loop spans 15 amino acids. Trimming left V 5 bases short and J 8 bases short, with 19 bases between. Germline V gene lookup returns CDR1 LNHNV and CDR2 YYDKDF (reference sequence).

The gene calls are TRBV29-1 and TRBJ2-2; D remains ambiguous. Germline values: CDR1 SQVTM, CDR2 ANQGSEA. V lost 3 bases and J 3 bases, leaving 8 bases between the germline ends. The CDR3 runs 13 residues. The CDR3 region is CSVDLQYTGELFF. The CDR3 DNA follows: TGCAGCGTTGACCTACAGTACACCGGGGAGCTGTTTTTT.

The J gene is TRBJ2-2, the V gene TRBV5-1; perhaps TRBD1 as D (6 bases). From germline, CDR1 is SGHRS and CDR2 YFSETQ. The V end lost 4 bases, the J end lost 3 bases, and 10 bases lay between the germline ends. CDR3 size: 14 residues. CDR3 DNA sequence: TGCGCCAGCAGCGTAAGACAGGACACCGGGGAGCTGTTTTTT. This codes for CASSVRQDTGELFF.

The CDR3 region has the DNA TGTGCCAGCAGTTACCTCGACCGCTACGAGCAGTACTTC. This gives the protein CASSYLDRYEQYF. The chain uses TRBV6-5 and TRBJ2-7; D gene unclear. Trimming cost V 2 bases and J 3 bases, with 8 bases left between them. This CDR3 comprises 13 residues. The germline CDR1 and CDR2 sequences are MNHEY and SVGAGI.

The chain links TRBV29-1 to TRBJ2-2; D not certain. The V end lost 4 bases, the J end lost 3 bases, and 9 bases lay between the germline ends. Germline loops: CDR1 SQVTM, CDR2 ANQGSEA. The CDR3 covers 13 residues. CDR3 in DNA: TGCAGCGTTGTTAGCATTGACACCGGGGAGCTGTTTTTT. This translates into CSVVSIDTGELFF.

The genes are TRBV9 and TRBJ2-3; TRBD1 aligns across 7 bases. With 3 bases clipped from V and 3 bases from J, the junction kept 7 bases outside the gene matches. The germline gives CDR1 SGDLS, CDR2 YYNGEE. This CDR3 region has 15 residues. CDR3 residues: CASSARQGLTDTQYF. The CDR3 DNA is TGTGCCAGCAGCGCGCGACAGGGCTTAACAGATACGCAGTATTTT.

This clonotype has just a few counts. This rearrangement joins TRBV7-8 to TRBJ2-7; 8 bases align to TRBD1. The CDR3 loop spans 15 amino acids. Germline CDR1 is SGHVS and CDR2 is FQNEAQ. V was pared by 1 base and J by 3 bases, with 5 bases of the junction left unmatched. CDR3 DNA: TGTGCCAGCAGCTTAGAAGCAGGGGGCGTCTACGAGCAGTACTTC. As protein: CASSLEAGGVYEQYF.